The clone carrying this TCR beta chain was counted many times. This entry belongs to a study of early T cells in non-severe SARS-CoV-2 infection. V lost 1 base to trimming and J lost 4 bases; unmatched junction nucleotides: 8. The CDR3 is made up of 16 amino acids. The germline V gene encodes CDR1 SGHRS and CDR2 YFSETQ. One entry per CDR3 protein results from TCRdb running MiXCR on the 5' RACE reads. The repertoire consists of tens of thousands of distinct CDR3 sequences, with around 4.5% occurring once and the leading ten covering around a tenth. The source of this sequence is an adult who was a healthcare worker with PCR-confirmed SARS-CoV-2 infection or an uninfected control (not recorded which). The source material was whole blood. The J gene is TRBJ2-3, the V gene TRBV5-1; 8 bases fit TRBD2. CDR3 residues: CASSLTALGLADTQYF. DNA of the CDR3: TGCGCCAGCAGCTTGACAGCCTTGGGACTAGCAGATACGCAGTATTTT.